This TCR beta chain came from a study of blood T cell repertoires in COVID-19. Study-wide context: The United States, Italy and Spain were the sources of the acute and convalescent COVID-19 samples.

CDR1 is MNHEY and CDR2 is SVGAGI in the germline V gene. V lost 5 bases to trimming and J lost 4 bases; unmatched junction nucleotides: 8. The CDR3 totals 15 residues. TCRdb keeps only in-frame clones here, not all; method: immunoSEQ multiplex PCR. The sample carries approximately 150,000 clones, around 80% recorded once. This clone is medium-sized (0.01 to 0.1%) in the sample. Sequences were obtained from peripheral blood. V usage is TRBV6-5 and J usage is TRBJ1-5, with 7 bases identical to TRBD1. This clonotype was obtained from a man aged 55 to 70 with active or convalescent COVID-19. As DNA, the CDR3 is TGTGCCAGCAGTCTAGGGGGACAGCGGAATCAGCCCCAGCATTTT. Protein product: CASSLGGQRNQPQHF.